This T cell receptor (beta chain) derives from a study of identical twins. TCRdb ran MiXCR on the 5' RACE reads and lists one entry per CDR3 protein. Here the sample spans approximately 700,000 distinct CDR3 sequences, approximately 6% being singletons. This CDR3 comprises 21 residues. V shed 2 bases and J shed 3 bases, with 28 bases lying between them. General study results and limits: Analyses of zero insertions could, in part, be confounded by invariant MAIT and iNKT cells. Out-of-frame beta sequences exhibited a weaker degree of excess twin sharing. Carriage of fewer insertions was seen in abundant cord blood beta clonotypes, whereas memory repertoires showed none. Twin pairs' shared out-of-frame alpha sequences were enriched in low generation probability.

This clonotype was detected ten times or more. Its cognate antigen is unknown. The J gene is TRBJ2-2, the V gene TRBV12-3 or TRBV12-4, with D possibly being TRBD1 (8 bases). Sequences were obtained from naive T cells sorted from blood. This receptor was obtained from a young man in good health. The chain's CDR3 is CASSLSYFITGGADDTGELFF. The CDR3 nucleotides are TGTGCCAGCAGTTTAAGTTATTTCATAACAGGGGGGGCCGATGACACCGGGGAGCTGTTTTTT.